Following are 2 T cell receptor beta chains from one sample sequenced in a study of T cell responses to AZD1222 COVID-19 vaccine. The protocol was immunoSEQ multiplex PCR, while the TCRdb copy is restricted to in-frame clones and leaves out a portion. The sample carries over 150,000 clones, about nine tenths recorded once. This specimen consisted of peripheral blood, obtained on day 0 of AZD1222 vaccination. The origin of the receptors is an adult in good health.

The chain joins TRBV6-2 or TRBV6-3 to TRBJ1-1; D is uncertain. Germline CDR1 is MNHEY and CDR2 is SVGEGT. V lost 2 bases, J lost 8 bases, and 12 bases lay in between. CDR3 length equals 13 residues. The CDR3 loop reads CASSYVSRPEAFF. The CDR3 DNA sequence: TGTGCCAGCAGTTACGTCTCGCGTCCGGAAGCTTTCTTT.

The genes are TRBV7-3 and TRBJ1-4; 8 positions agree with TRBD1. The CDR3 consists of 13 residues. Looked up from germline, CDR1 is SGHTA and CDR2 is FQGTGA. The ends lost 2 bases at V and 7 bases at J; junction bases unmatched: 0. The CDR3 loop is CASSLGTGEKLFF. For the CDR3, the DNA is TGTGCCAGCAGCTTAGGGACAGGTGAAAAACTGTTTTTT.